This T cell receptor (beta chain) emerged from a study of monozygotic twins with inflammatory bowel disease. Regarding the study as a whole: Diversity of TCRbeta measured by inverse Simpson was lower in IBD patients than in healthy co-twins. Patients received differing immunosuppressive treatments, which may have added variability to their repertoires.

Each UMI, carrying a 6-nucleotide sample barcode, came from template switching. Each of TCRalpha and TCRbeta cDNA went through two nested PCRs, lasting approximately 17 and 9 cycles. From the 5' RACE reads, TCRdb lists one entry per CDR3 protein and no DNA. The sample table includes 300,000 to 350,000 distinct CDR3 sequences. Germline V gene sequence: CDR1 SGHTA, CDR2 FQGNSA. CDR3 length equals 15 residues. Regarding this clonotype: Its antigen is undetermined.

The TCR sequence derives from a human donor with ulcerative colitis or Crohn's disease, or a healthy co-twin of an affected twin (not recorded which). The sample was blood. The gene calls are TRBV7-2 and TRBJ2-7; TCRdb reports TRBD1, a call that lacks DNA to check it against. The CDR3: CASSITPGQGYEQYF.